The clone carrying this T cell receptor (beta chain) has more than one count but fewer than ten. This sample is part of a study of chemoradiotherapy in HPV16-positive cancers. With 5 bases clipped from V and 2 bases from J, the junction kept 7 bases outside the gene matches. The V gene's germline CDR1 is LNHDA and CDR2 SQIVND (reference sequence). CDR3 size: 16 residues. The method was immunoSEQ multiplex PCR; TCRdb's version includes in-frame clones alone and lacks a portion of them. The sample gives about 5,500 clones, around 84% of which show up once; approximately 18% is in the top ten. The chain couples TRBV19 to TRBJ2-1, with 9 bases that match TRBD2. This sequence originates from a human donor with HPV-associated anogenital cancer. The sample was collected from a patient who underwent chemoradiotherapy. As DNA, the CDR3 is TGTGCCAGTAGTTCACCGGGACTAGCTACCTACAATGAGCAGTTCTTC. Amino acid sequence: CASSSPGLATYNEQFF.